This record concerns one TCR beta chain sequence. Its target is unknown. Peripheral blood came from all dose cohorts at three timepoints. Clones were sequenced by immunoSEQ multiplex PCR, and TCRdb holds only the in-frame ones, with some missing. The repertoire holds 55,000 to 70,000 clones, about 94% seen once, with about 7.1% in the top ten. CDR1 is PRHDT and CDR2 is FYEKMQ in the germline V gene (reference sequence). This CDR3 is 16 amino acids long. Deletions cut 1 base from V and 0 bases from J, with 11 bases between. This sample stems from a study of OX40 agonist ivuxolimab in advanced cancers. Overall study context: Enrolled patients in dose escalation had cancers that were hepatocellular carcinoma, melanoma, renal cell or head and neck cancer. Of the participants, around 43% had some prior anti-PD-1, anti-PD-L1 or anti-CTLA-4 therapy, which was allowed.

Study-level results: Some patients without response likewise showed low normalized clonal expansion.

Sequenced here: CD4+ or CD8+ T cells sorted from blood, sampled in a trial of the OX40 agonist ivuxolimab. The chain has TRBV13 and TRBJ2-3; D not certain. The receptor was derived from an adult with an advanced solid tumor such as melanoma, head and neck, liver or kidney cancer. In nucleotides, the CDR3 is TGTGCCAGCAGCTTAGTGCTCGGCGCCAGCACAGATACGCAGTATTTT. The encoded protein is CASSLVLGASTDTQYF.